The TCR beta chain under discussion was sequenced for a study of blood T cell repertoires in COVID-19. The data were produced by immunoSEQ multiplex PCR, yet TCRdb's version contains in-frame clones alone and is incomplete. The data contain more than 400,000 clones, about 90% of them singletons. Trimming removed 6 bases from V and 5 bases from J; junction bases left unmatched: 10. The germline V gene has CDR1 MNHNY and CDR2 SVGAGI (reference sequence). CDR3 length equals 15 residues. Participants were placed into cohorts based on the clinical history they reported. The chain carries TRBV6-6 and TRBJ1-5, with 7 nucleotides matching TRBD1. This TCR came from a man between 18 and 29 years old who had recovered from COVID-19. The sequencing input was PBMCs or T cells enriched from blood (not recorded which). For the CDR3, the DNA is TGTGCCAGCAGCACTGACAGGGAAAGGGATCAGCCCCAGCATTTT. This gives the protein CASSTDRERDQPQHF.